Listed below are T cell receptor beta chains from one sample, sequenced in a study of cytomegalovirus exposure and HLA in healthy donors. TCRdb keeps only in-frame clones here, not all; method: immunoSEQ multiplex PCR. The table lists approximately 240,000 clones, roughly 80% of them singletons. Sequencing was performed on PBMCs. All receptors come from a woman in her thirties or forties in good health and CMV-seropositive. Each CDR3 is given with its conserved first and last residue. D genes are given only for firm matches. Clone size is given for some rows only: seen once, a few or many times, or a class if the clone is expanded.

NA	TRBD1	TRBV9	TRBJ2-1	TGTGCCAGCAGCTTCAGGGGGTTGTCCTACAATGAGCAGTTCTTC	CASSFRGLSYNEQFF
NA	NA	TRBV5-1	TRBJ1-1	TGCGCCAGCAGCCCCCTCGGGGGTCCGAACACTGAAGCTTTCTTT	CASSPLGGPNTEAFF
NA	NA	TRBV9	TRBJ2-1	TGTGCCAGCAGCGTACTATCCGTTAGCTCCTACAATGAGCAGTTCTTC	CASSVLSVSSYNEQFF
once	TRBD2	TRBV4-2	TRBJ2-3	TGTGCCAGCAGCCAACAGACAAGCGGGGGGCGCACAGATACGCAGTATTTT	CASSQQTSGGRTDTQYF
few	TRBD1	TRBV30	TRBJ1-2	TGTGCCTGGAGTCATACAGGGGGAGATTATGGCTACACCTTC	CAWSHTGGDYGYTF
NA	TRBD2	TRBV7-2	TRBJ2-5	TGTGCCAGCAGCCGGACCGTGTCTAGCGGGGGGAGCCAAGAGACCCAGTACTTC	CASSRTVSSGGSQETQYF
NA	TRBD1	TRBV7-9	TRBJ1-2	TGTGCCAGCAGCCTACCGACAGGGGGCATCTATGGCTACACCTTC	CASSLPTGGIYGYTF
NA	TRBD1	TRBV6-5	TRBJ2-7	TGTGCCAGCAGTTTGGGACAGGGCTCAGGCGAGCAGTACTTC	CASSLGQGSGEQYF
NA	NA	TRBV5-1	TRBJ1-4	TGCGCCAGCAGCTTGGCCGGGGGTACTAAAGAAAAACTGTTTTTT	CASSLAGGTKEKLFF
NA	NA	TRBV7-2	TRBJ1-1	TGTGCCAGCAGCTTCATCACTGAAGCTTTCTTT	CASSFITEAFF
NA	TRBD1	TRBV7-6	TRBJ2-7	TGTGCCAGCAGCCGGACAGGGGAAAACTACGAGCAGTACTTC	CASSRTGENYEQYF
once	NA	TRBV18	TRBJ1-5	TGTGCCAGCTCGCGAGGACAGAGCAATCAGCCCCAGCATTTT	CASSRGQSNQPQHF
NA	NA	TRBV6-5	TRBJ1-2	TGTGCCAGCAGTGCTAGAGCCTATGGCTACACCTTC	CASSARAYGYTF
NA	NA	TRBV5-6	TRBJ1-2	TGTGCCAGCAGCTTTCTTTATGGCTACACCTTC	CASSFLYGYTF
NA	NA	TRBV7-9	TRBJ1-1	TGTGCCAGCAGAGCAACGACAGCGAACACTGAAGCTTTCTTT	CASRATTANTEAFF
NA	NA	TRBV21-1	TRBJ2-7	TGTGCCAGCAGCCCGAGGACTAGCGGGAGAGAATTTGTGGCCTACGAGCAGTACTTC	CASSPRTSGREFVAYEQYF
NA	TRBD2	TRBV5-1	TRBJ2-7	TGCGCCAGCACCTCGGGGGGTCTCTACGAGCAGTACTTC	CASTSGGLYEQYF
NA	TRBD2	TRBV7-3	TRBJ2-5	TGTGCCAGCAGCCTAGCGGGGGGGCGAGACGAGACCCAGTACTTC	CASSLAGGRDETQYF
NA	NA	TRBV2	TRBJ1-5	TGTGCCAGCAGTGGAGGACGAAGTTTCACAGGTCAGCCCCAGCATTTT	CASSGGRSFTGQPQHF
NA	NA	TRBV6-5	TRBJ1-1	TGTGCCAGCAGTCAAGAGGGTGCAGGAAGCACTGAAGCTTTCTTT	CASSQEGAGSTEAFF
once	NA	TRBV6-5	TRBJ2-3	TGTGCCAGCAGTTATGGTAGGGGACACGATAGGGATACGCAGTATTTT	CASSYGRGHDRDTQYF
NA	TRBD1	TRBV7-9	TRBJ1-4	TGTGCCGGCAGCCCCGGGGACAGGGCTTCTAATGAAAAACTGTTTTTT	CAGSPGDRASNEKLFF
NA	TRBD2	TRBV4-3	TRBJ2-3	TGCGCCAGCAGCCGATCCACTAGCGGGGTGGCAGATACGCAGTATTTT	CASSRSTSGVADTQYF
NA	TRBD2	TRBV11-1	TRBJ2-5	TGTGCCAGCAGCTTATATCCACTAGCGGGGGGCCGTAAGCCCCAGTACTTC	CASSLYPLAGGRKPQYF
NA	NA	TRBV29-1	TRBJ1-2	TGCAGCGTTGTTGGGGGAGGGGAATATGGCTACACCTTC	CSVVGGGEYGYTF
NA	NA	TRBV7-9	TRBJ2-1	TGTGCCAGCAGCCCCCCGTCTAGGGCAGGCGGGGAGCAGTTCTTC	CASSPPSRAGGEQFF
NA	NA	TRBV5-1	TRBJ2-7	TGCGCCAGCAGCTCGGCGGGGGGACAGAGCTCCTACGAGCAGTACTTC	CASSSAGGQSSYEQYF
NA	NA	TRBV19	TRBJ1-3	TGTGCCAGTAGTATGGACAGTTTCTCTGGAAACACCATATATTTT	CASSMDSFSGNTIYF
NA	TRBD1	TRBV5-1	TRBJ1-2	TGCGCCAGCAGTACAGGGGGCCGTAACTATGGCTACACCTTC	CASSTGGRNYGYTF
NA	NA	TRBV5-4	TRBJ2-3	TGTGCCAGCAGCATCGGGGCAGATACGCAGTATTTT	CASSIGADTQYF
NA	TRBD2	TRBV27	TRBJ2-7	TGTGCCAGCAGTCCGGGAGGACCCTACGAGCAGTACTTC	CASSPGGPYEQYF
NA	TRBD1	TRBV12-5	TRBJ1-4	TGTGCTAGTGTCCCGGACAGGGGGGAGGAAAAACTGTTTTTT	CASVPDRGEEKLFF
NA	TRBD1	TRBV9	TRBJ1-6	TGTGCCAGCAGCGGGGGACAGCCGACTGGGGCCTCCATTTCACCCCTCCACTTT	CASSGGQPTGASISPLHF
NA	TRBD2	TRBV4-3	TRBJ2-2	TGCGCCAGCAGCCAAGAACGTCACCCCTGGGGACTAGCGGGAGGCGGCGGGGAGCTGTTTTTT	CASSQERHPWGLAGGGGELFF
NA	TRBD2	TRBV7-2	TRBJ2-4	TGTGCCAGCAGCCCGTGGGGTATGGAGCGGGAAGGGCAGTACTTC	CASSPWGMEREGQYF
NA	NA	TRBV30	TRBJ2-5	TGTGCCTGGAGTGTACGACAGGCAGAAGAGACCCAGTACTTC	CAWSVRQAEETQYF
NA	TRBD1	TRBV11-2	TRBJ1-1	TGTGCCAGCCTACAGGGGGGATGGGGGGCTTTCTTT	CASLQGGWGAFF
NA	NA	TRBV5-1	TRBJ1-2	TGCGCCAGCAGCTTGCGTACGGGGGGCGACTATGGCTACACCTTC	CASSLRTGGDYGYTF
NA	TRBD2	TRBV4-2	TRBJ2-3	TGTGCCAGCAGCCAAGACTTACTGACTAGCTCCGGGACAGATACGCAGTATTTT	CASSQDLLTSSGTDTQYF
NA	NA	TRBV7-9	TRBJ2-3	TGTGCCAGCAGCTTAGGGCGGGCGGGAGATACGCAGTATTTT	CASSLGRAGDTQYF
NA	TRBD1	TRBV10-3	TRBJ1-1	TGTGCCATCAGTGTAGGACAGGGGGCTTTCTTT	CAISVGQGAFF
NA	NA	TRBV5-1	TRBJ2-1	TGCGCCAGCAGCTTGGATAGCCCCTACAATGAGCAGTTCTTC	CASSLDSPYNEQFF
few	TRBD1	TRBV19	TRBJ1-2	TGTGCCAGTAGTATTGGACAGGCTACTAACTATGGCTACACCTTC	CASSIGQATNYGYTF
NA	TRBD2	TRBV4-2	TRBJ2-2	TGTGCCAGCAGCCAAGATAACGGACTAGCGCCTAACACCGGGGAGCTGTTTTTT	CASSQDNGLAPNTGELFF
NA	TRBD1	TRBV5-1	TRBJ2-2	TGCGCCTCCGGACAGGGGAACACCGGGGAGCTGTTTTTT	CASGQGNTGELFF
few	TRBD2	TRBV29-1	TRBJ2-3	TGCAGCGCACGGACTAGCGGTTTCACAGATACGCAGTATTTT	CSARTSGFTDTQYF
NA	TRBD2	TRBV7-9	TRBJ2-1	TGTGCCAGCAGCTTTGGCGGGAGGATTGAGCAGTTCTTC	CASSFGGRIEQFF
NA	NA	TRBV5-1	TRBJ1-1	TGCGCCAGCAGCTTGTTGGGCAGCCGTGAAGCTTTCTTT	CASSLLGSREAFF
NA	NA	TRBV19	TRBJ1-2	TGTGCCAGTACTGTTGGGGCTTCCTATGGCTACACCTTC	CASTVGASYGYTF
once	TRBD2	TRBV6-5	TRBJ2-7	TGTGCCAGCAGCCTAAGCGGGAGGGATGCCTACGAGCAGTACTTC	CASSLSGRDAYEQYF
NA	NA	TRBV6-1	TRBJ1-1	TGTGCCAGCAGCCCTCAAGCGGCCGGGAACACTGAAGCTTTCTTT	CASSPQAAGNTEAFF
NA	NA	TRBV5-1	TRBJ2-5	TGCGCCAGCAGCCAGGAGGGGAGGGAGACCCAGTACTTC	CASSQEGRETQYF
NA	TRBD2	TRBV7-6	TRBJ2-5	TGTGCCAGCAGCCCCCAAATAGGACTAGGCGCAGAGACCCAGTACTTC	CASSPQIGLGAETQYF
NA	NA	TRBV29-1	TRBJ2-3	TGCAGCGGACTGTTGTGGACAGATACTAGCACAGATACGCAGTATTTT	CSGLLWTDTSTDTQYF
NA	TRBD1	TRBV29-1	TRBJ1-1	TGCAGCACCCTAGGACAGGACCCTGAAGCTTTCTTT	CSTLGQDPEAFF